The source of this T cell receptor beta chain is a study of cytomegalovirus exposure and HLA in healthy donors. Primers included in the PCR were 60 Vbeta and 13 Jbeta primers. Using immunoSEQ multiplex PCR, the repertoire was profiled, and TCRdb retains in-frame clones only, with some absent. The listing contains approximately 120,000 clones. CDR3 length: 12 amino acids. V lost 6 bases, J lost 3 bases, and 2 bases stayed unmatched. Looked up from germline, CDR1 is LNHDA and CDR2 is SQIVND (reference sequence). Sequenced material: PBMCs. The rearrangement joins TRBV19 to TRBJ2-7; the match to TRBD2 covers 7 bases. This TCR derives from a man in his thirties or forties in good health and CMV-seronegative. The CDR3 region has the DNA TGTGCCAGTAGCCCGGGGGGCTACGAGCAGTACTTC. Amino acids: CASSPGGYEQYF.